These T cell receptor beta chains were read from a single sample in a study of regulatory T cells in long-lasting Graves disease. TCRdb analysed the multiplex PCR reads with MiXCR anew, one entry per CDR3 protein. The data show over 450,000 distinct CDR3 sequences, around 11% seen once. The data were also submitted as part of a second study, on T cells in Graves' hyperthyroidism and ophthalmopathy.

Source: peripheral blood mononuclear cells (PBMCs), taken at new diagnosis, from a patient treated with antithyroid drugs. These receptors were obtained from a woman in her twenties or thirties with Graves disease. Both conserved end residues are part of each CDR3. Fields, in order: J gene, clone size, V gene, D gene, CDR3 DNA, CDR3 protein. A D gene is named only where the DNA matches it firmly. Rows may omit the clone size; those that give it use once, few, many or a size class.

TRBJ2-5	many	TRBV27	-	TGTGCCAGCAGTTTATATCCCTCCCAAGAGACCCAGTACTTC	CASSLYPSQETQYF
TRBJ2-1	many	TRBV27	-	TGTGCCAGCAGTTTAGATAGAGATTGGGCAGACAATGAGCAGTTCTTC	CASSLDRDWADNEQFF
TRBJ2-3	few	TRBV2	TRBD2	TGTGCCAGCAGTGTCGCGGGAGGAGATACGCAGTATTTT	CASSVAGGDTQYF
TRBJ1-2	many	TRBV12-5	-	TGTGCTAGTGGCCGCACCCACCCCACACGTAACTATGGCTACACCTTC	CASGRTHPTRNYGYTF
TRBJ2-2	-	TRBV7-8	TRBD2	TGTGCCAGCAGACCTCCGCTCACTAGCGGGAGTCGCGAGCTGTTTTTT	CASRPPLTSGSRELFF
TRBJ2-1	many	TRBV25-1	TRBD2	TGTGCCAGCAGTAATACGGGGGGGATCTTCAATGAGCAGTTCTTC	CASSNTGGIFNEQFF
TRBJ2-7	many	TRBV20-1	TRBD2	TGCAGTGCTAAGACTAGCGGGAGCTACGAGCAGTACTTC	CSAKTSGSYEQYF
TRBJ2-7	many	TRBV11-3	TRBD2	TGTGCCAGCAGCTCGGGACTAGCGGGAGTGGGGATCTCCTACGAGCAGTACTTC	CASSSGLAGVGISYEQYF
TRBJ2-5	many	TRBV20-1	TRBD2	TGCAGTGCTAGAGTTTTACCCCTAGCGGGAGGGGGAGAGACCCAGTACTTC	CSARVLPLAGGGETQYF
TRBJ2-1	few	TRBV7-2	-	TGTGCCAGCAGCCCAGTCAGTGGGAGGTACAATGAGCAGTTCTTC	CASSPVSGRYNEQFF
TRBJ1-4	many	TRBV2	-	TGTGCCAGCAGTGTGGATGGACAGTTTGAAAAACTGTTTTTT	CASSVDGQFEKLFF
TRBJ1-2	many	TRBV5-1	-	TGCGCCAGCAGCTCCCAGGGGCTCGAGGATGGTGGCTACACCTTC	CASSSQGLEDGGYTF
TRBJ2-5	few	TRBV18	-	TGTGCCAGCTCACCAAGGTTTGGGCAGCGCCAAGAGACCCAGTACTTC	CASSPRFGQRQETQYF
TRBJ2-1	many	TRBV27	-	TGTGCCAGCAGTTCCTTAGCAGGGTGGGGTGGCTCCTACAATGAGCAGTTCTTC	CASSSLAGWGGSYNEQFF
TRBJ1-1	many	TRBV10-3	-	TGTGCCATCAGTGAGTCTAAGGGCCTTGCCACTGAAGCTTTCTTT	CAISESKGLATEAFF
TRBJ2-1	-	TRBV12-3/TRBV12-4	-	TGTGCCAGCAGGCCCAGCGTAGGCGATGAGCAGTTCTTC	CASRPSVGDEQFF
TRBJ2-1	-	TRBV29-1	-	TGCAGCGTTGAACAGCTGGGCGATGAGCAGCTCTTC	CSVEQLGDEQLF
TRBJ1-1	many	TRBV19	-	TGTGCCAGCGCGGACAGACACACTGAAGCTTTCTTT	CASADRHTEAFF
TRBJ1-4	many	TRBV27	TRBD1	TGTGCCAGCAGTTTGTCCGGGACAGGGCGTGAAAAACTGTTTTTT	CASSLSGTGREKLFF
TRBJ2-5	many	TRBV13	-	TGTGCCAGCAGCTTACGCAGGTTGTACCAAGAGACCCAGTACTTC	CASSLRRLYQETQYF
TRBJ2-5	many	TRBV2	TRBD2	TGTGCCAGCAGTGAAGCGCCCGGACTAGCGCGGCGGGAGACCCAGTACTTC	CASSEAPGLARRETQYF
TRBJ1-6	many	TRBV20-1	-	TGCAGTGCACCGGACGGGCCTTATAATTCACCCCTCCACTTT	CSAPDGPYNSPLHF
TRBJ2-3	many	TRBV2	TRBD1	TGTGCCAGCAGCGCCGGGACAGGGTCCACAGATACGCAGTATTTT	CASSAGTGSTDTQYF
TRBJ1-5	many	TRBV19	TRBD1	TGTGCCAGTAGTATAGCAGGGGGAAGTCGCAATCAGCCCCAGCATTTT	CASSIAGGSRNQPQHF
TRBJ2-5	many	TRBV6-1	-	TGTGCCAGCAGGCTTGGGGGAGTAGGCGAGACCCAGTACTTC	CASRLGGVGETQYF
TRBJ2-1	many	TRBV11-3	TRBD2	TGTGCCAGCAGCTCGAACGGGGGGTACAATGAGCAGTTCTTC	CASSSNGGYNEQFF
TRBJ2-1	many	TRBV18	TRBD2	TGTGCCAGCAGCCCAAGCGGGGGATACAATGAGCAGTTCTTC	CASSPSGGYNEQFF
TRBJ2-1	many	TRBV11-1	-	TGTGCCAGCAGCCCCCAGGACGGGCTAGTTTCATACAATGAGCAGTTCTTC	CASSPQDGLVSYNEQFF
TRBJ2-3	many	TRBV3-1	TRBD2	TGTGCCAGCAGCCAAGGCGCCTCCGTAGCGGGAGGGCCTGTATATACGCAGTATTTT	CASSQGASVAGGPVYTQYF
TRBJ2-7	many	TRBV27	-	TGTGCCAGCAGTTTATCACATTCCGGCGGAGTTAGCGAGCAGTACTTC	CASSLSHSGGVSEQYF
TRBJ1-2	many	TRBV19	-	TGTGCCAGTAAGGGCCACCCCGCAGTCTATGGCTACACCTTC	CASKGHPAVYGYTF
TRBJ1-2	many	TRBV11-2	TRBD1	TGTGCCAGCAGCCCCCTTATGGCGGACAGGAACTATGGCTACACCTTC	CASSPLMADRNYGYTF
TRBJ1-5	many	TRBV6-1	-	TGTGCCAGCTCGGATAATACACGGAATCAGCCCCAGCATTTT	CASSDNTRNQPQHF
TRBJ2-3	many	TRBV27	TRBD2	TGTGCCAGCAGTTTCGTCCCTTCCTCGGGGGGAAGGGCAGATACGCAGTATTTT	CASSFVPSSGGRADTQYF
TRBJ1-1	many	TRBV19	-	TGTGCCAGTAGCGTTCGGAACATCGGCACTGAAGCTTTCTTT	CASSVRNIGTEAFF
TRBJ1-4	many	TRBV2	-	TGTGCCAGCAGTGTCAGGGCGATTAATGAAAAACTGTTTTTT	CASSVRAINEKLFF
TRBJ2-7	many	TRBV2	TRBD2	TGTGCCAGCAGTGACACTAGCGCTCTGGCCCCGAAGATTTACGAGCAGTACTTC	CASSDTSALAPKIYEQYF
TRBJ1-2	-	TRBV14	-	TGTGCCAGCAGCCAAGATGTATATCGGGGCTACACCTTC	CASSQDVYRGYTF
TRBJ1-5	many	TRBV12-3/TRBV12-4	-	TGTGCCAGCAGTGTAAGGGGGATTAATCAGCCCCAGCATTTT	CASSVRGINQPQHF
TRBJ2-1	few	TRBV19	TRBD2	TGTGCCAGTAAGGTGTCGGGAGGGTCATACAATGAGCAGTTCTTC	CASKVSGGSYNEQFF
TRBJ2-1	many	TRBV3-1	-	TGTGCCAGCAGCCAAGGTATCTACCGCGTAGGAAATGAGCAGTTCTTC	CASSQGIYRVGNEQFF
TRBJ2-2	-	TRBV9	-	TGTGCCAGCAGCGTAATCGGCGGGACCAACACCGGGGAGCTGTTTTTT	CASSVIGGTNTGELFF
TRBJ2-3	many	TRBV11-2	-	TGTGCCAGCAGCTTAGGACGTGGAACTAGCACAGATACGCAGTATTTT	CASSLGRGTSTDTQYF
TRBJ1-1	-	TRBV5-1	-	TGCGCCAGCAGCTTGGTTGGCATTCCTTCTGGGAACACTGAAGCTTTCTTT	CASSLVGIPSGNTEAFF
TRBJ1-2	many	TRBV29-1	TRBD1	TGCAGCGTTGAGGGGACAGCCAATAAAGCCTATGGCTACACCTTC	CSVEGTANKAYGYTF
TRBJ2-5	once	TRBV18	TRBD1	TGTGCCAGCTCGCCACCGGGACAGAGAAAAGAGACCCAGTACTTC	CASSPPGQRKETQYF
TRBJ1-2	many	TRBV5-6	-	TGTGCCAGCAGCCCGGGGGCCGGGAGGAGTAATGGCTACACCTTC	CASSPGAGRSNGYTF
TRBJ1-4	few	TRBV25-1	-	TGTGCCAGCAGTGAATGGGCTGCAACTAATGAAAAACTGTTTTTT	CASSEWAATNEKLFF